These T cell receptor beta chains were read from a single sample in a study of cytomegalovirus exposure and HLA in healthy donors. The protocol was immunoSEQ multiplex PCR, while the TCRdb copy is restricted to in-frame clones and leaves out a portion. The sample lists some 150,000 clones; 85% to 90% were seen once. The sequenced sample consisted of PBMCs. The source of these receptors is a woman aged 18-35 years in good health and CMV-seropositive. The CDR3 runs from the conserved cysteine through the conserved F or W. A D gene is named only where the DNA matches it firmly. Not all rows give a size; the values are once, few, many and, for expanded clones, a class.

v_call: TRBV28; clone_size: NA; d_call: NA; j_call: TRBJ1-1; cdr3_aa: CASSLTPPGGTEAFF; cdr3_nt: TGTGCCAGCAGTTTAACACCCCCGGGAGGCACTGAAGCTTTCTTT
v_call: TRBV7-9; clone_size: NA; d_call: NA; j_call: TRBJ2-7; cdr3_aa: CASSLGGREQYF; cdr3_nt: TGTGCCAGCAGCTTAGGGGGCAGGGAGCAGTACTTC
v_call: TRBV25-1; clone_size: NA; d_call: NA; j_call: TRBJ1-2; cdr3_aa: CASSELGRQHGYTF; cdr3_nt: TGTGCCAGCAGTGAATTGGGCAGACAGCATGGCTACACCTTC
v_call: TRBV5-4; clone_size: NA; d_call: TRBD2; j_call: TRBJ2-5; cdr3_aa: CASSFRLAEETQYF; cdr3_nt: TGTGCCAGCAGCTTCCGACTAGCGGAAGAGACCCAGTACTTC
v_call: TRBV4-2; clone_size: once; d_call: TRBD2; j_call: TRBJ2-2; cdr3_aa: CASSRGGSRTSGNTGELFF; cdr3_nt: TGTGCCAGCAGCCGGGGTGGGTCTCGCACTAGCGGGAACACCGGGGAGCTGTTTTTT
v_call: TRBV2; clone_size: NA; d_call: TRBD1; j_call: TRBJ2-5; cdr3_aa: CASSVLGRGRGETQYF; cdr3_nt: TGTGCCAGCAGTGTATTAGGAAGGGGGCGAGGGGAGACCCAGTACTTC
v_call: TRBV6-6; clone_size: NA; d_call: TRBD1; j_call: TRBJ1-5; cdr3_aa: CASRSIQGAPYQPQHF; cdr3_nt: TGTGCCAGCAGATCCATACAGGGGGCCCCCTATCAGCCCCAGCATTTT
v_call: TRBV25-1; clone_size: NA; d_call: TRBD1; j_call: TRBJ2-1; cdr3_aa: CASSDDRGSYNEQFF; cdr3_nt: TGTGCCAGCAGTGACGACAGGGGCTCCTACAATGAGCAGTTCTTC
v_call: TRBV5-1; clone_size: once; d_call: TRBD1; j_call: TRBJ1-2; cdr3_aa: CASRPGQDYGYTF; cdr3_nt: TGCGCCAGCAGGCCTGGACAGGACTATGGCTACACCTTC
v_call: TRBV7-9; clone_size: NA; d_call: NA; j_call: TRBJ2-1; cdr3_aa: CASSLAGAYNEQFF; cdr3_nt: TGTGCCAGCAGCTTAGCGGGAGCTTACAATGAGCAGTTCTTC
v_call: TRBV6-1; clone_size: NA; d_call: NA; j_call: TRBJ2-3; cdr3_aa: CASSERRTDTQYF; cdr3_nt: TGTGCCAGCAGTGAACGTCGCACAGATACGCAGTATTTT
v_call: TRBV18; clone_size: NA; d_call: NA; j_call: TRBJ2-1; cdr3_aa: CASSPPLSSVRSYNEQFF; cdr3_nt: TGTGCCAGCTCACCACCTCTTTCTAGCGTGCGCTCCTACAATGAGCAGTTCTTC
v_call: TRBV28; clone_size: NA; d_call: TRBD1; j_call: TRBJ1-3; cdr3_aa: CASSYRGVGNTIYF; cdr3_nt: TGTGCCAGCAGTTACAGGGGTGTGGGAAACACCATATATTTT
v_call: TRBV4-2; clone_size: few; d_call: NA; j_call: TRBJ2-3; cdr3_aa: CASSPADSLTDTQYF; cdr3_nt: TGTGCCAGCAGCCCCGCCGACAGCCTGACAGATACGCAGTATTTT
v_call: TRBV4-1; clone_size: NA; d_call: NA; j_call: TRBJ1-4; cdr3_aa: CASSQWQTNEKLFF; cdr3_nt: TGCGCCAGCAGCCAGTGGCAGACTAATGAAAAACTGTTTTTT
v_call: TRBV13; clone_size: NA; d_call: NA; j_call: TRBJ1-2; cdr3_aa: CANEGDGYTF; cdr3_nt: TGTGCCAACGAAGGGGATGGCTACACCTTC
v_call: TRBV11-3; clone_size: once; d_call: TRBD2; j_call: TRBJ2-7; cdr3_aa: CASSLEASGSYEQYF; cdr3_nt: TGTGCCAGCAGCTTAGAGGCTAGCGGTTCCTACGAGCAGTACTTC
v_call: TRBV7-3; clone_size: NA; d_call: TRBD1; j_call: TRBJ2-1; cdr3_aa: CASSYSDRLNEQFF; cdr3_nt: TGTGCCAGCAGCTACTCGGACAGGCTGAATGAGCAGTTCTTC
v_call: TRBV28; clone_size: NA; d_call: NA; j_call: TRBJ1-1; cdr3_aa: CASSQLLGGDGRMNTEAFF; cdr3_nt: TGTGCCAGCAGTCAGCTCCTTGGGGGCGACGGACGAATGAACACTGAAGCTTTCTTT
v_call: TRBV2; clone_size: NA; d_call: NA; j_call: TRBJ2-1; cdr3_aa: CASRYGDYEQFF; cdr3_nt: TGTGCCAGCAGATACGGTGACTATGAGCAGTTCTTC
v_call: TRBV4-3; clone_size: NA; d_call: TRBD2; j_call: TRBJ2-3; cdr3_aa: CASSQEGLAGRDTQYF; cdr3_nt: TGCGCCAGCAGCCAAGAGGGACTAGCGGGCCGAGATACGCAGTATTTT
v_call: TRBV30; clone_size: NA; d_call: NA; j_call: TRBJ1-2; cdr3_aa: CAWSLPTPLGYTF; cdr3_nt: TGTGCCTGGAGTCTCCCGACACCTTTAGGCTACACCTTC
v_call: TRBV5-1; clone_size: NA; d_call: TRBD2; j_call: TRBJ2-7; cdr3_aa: CASSLAVLAGGRYRSSYEQYF; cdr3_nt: TGCGCCAGCAGCTTGGCTGTACTAGCGGGAGGGCGATACAGGAGCTCCTACGAGCAGTACTTC
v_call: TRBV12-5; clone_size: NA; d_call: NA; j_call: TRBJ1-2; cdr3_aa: CASGLVLGLLAGYTF; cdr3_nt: TGTGCTAGTGGTTTGGTACTCGGCCTACTAGCGGGCTACACCTTC
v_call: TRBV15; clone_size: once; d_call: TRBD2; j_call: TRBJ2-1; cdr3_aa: CATSSVSGLASYYNEQFF; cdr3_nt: TGTGCCACCAGCAGTGTTTCGGGACTAGCGAGTTACTACAATGAGCAGTTCTTC
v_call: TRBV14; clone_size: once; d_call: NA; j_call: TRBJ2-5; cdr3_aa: CASSQVTGYQETQYF; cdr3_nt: TGTGCCAGCAGCCAAGTGACCGGGTACCAAGAGACCCAGTACTTC
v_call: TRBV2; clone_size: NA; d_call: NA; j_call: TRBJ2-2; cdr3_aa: CASSAFRGSFGTGELFF; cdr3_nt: TGTGCCAGCAGTGCCTTCCGCGGCTCGTTTGGTACCGGGGAGCTGTTTTTT
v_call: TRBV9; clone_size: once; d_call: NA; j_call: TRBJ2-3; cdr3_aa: CASSVGSLSDTQYF; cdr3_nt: TGTGCCAGCAGCGTTGGCAGTTTGTCCGATACGCAGTATTTT
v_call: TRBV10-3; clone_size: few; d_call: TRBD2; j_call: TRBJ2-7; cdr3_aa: CAISDGGRASTVSYEQYF; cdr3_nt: TGTGCCATCAGTGATGGCGGGAGGGCCTCCACTGTCTCCTACGAGCAGTACTTC
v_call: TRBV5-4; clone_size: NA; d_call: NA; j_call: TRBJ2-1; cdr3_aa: CASSLAREISHEQFF; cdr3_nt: TGTGCCAGCAGCTTGGCTCGGGAGATCAGCCATGAGCAGTTCTTC
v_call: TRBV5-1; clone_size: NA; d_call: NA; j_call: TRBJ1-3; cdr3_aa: CASSLLPSSGNTIYF; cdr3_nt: TGCGCCAGCAGCTTGTTACCTAGCTCTGGAAACACCATATATTTT
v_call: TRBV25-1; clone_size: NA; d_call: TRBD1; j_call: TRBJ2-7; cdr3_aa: CASSEWQGQGRYEQYF; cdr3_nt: TGTGCCAGCAGTGAATGGCAGGGACAGGGGCGCTACGAGCAGTACTTC
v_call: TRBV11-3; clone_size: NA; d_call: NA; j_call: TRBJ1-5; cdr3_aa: CASSLPCNQPQHF; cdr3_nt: TGTGCCAGCAGCTTACCATGCAATCAGCCCCAGCATTTT
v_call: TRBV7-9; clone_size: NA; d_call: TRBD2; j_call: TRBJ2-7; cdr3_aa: CASSFHLAGESSYEQYF; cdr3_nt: TGTGCCAGCAGCTTCCACCTAGCGGGAGAAAGCTCCTACGAGCAGTACTTC
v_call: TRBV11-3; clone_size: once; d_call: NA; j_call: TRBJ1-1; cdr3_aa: CASSPRGRINRGTEAFF; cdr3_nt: TGTGCCAGCAGCCCGCGGGGGAGGATCAACCGAGGGACTGAAGCTTTCTTT